Below, one TCR beta chain is given with its context. Its target is unknown. These data are taken from a study of cytomegalovirus exposure and HLA in healthy donors. Per the germline V gene, CDR1 is SGHRS and CDR2 is YFSETQ. The CDR3 runs 17 residues. V lost 2 bases, J lost 6 bases, and 9 bases stayed unmatched. Amplification used 60 Vbeta primers and 13 Jbeta primers. The table came from immunoSEQ multiplex PCR; TCRdb's copy has only in-frame clones and leaves some out. This listing includes more than 200,000 clones. Study observations and caveats: What a later analysis showed was that several of the most significant clusters appeared linked to common viral pathogens. Analysis performed later showed TCR beta chains linked to HLA being more clonally expanded than equally common others. Among the CMV-associated chains, a few were confirmed in vitro as specific for CMV antigens.

The receptor comes from a woman younger than 45 in good health and CMV-seropositive. Material: PBMCs. J is TRBJ2-1 and V is TRBV5-1; 12 positions match TRBD2. This CDR3 is CASSFPTLAGGGNEQFF. The CDR3 bases are TGCGCCAGCAGCTTCCCTACACTAGCGGGAGGAGGCAATGAGCAGTTCTTC.